Listed here is a single T cell receptor (beta chain). Only in-frame clones appear in the TCRdb table, and some are missing; sequencing was by immunoSEQ multiplex PCR. The table lists roughly 80,000 clones, 83% of them singletons. Germline V gene lookup returns CDR1 SGDLS and CDR2 YYNGEE. The V segment lost 4 bases and the J segment 5 bases; nucleotides outside the gene matches: 20. The CDR3 has 18 amino acids. The data belong to a study of blood T cell repertoires in COVID-19. This clonotype originated in a woman of 80 years or more with acute or convalescent COVID-19. The sample comprised peripheral blood. V and J are TRBV9 and TRBJ2-5, with 7 bases lining up with TRBD2. In nucleotides, the CDR3 is TGTGCCAGCAGCCCCAGGAATAGCGGGCCGGTCGGGGGTGAGACCCAGTACTTC. Its protein product is CASSPRNSGPVGGETQYF.